One sample yielded the 25 T cell receptor beta chains listed below, sequenced in a study of early T cells in non-severe SARS-CoV-2 infection. MiXCR was run by TCRdb on the 5' RACE reads, yielding one entry per CDR3 protein. The sample has about 30,000 distinct CDR3 sequences; 5.5% to 6% are singletons. Sequencing was done on a sample of whole blood. These receptors originate from an adult who was a healthcare worker with PCR-confirmed SARS-CoV-2 infection or an uninfected control (not recorded which).

This clonotype came up a few times. V usage is TRBV6-2 or TRBV6-3 and J usage is TRBJ2-2, with D maybe TRBD2 (7 bases). CDR1 is MNHEY, CDR2 SVGEGT, per germline. Trimming pared 4 bases from V and 6 bases from J, leaving 9 bases between. The CDR3 extends over 13 amino acids. The CDR3 here is CASSSGGAGELFF. The CDR3 region has the DNA TGTGCCAGCAGTTCGGGGGGCGCCGGGGAGCTGTTTTTT.

The rearrangement uses TRBV5-1 and TRBJ2-3; D is perhaps TRBD2 (5 bases). Trimming left V 0 bases short and J 1 base short, with 9 bases between. Germline V CDR1 and CDR2: SGHRS, YFSETQ. This CDR3 spans 15 amino acids. The CDR3 loop reads CASSLGQEGTDTQYF. The CDR3 DNA is TGCGCCAGCAGCTTGGGCCAGGAGGGCACAGATACGCAGTATTTT. Using reference TRBV5-1 and TRBJ2-3 for the parts outside the CDR3, the full variable domain is KAGVTQTPRYLIKTRGQQVTLSCSPISGHRSVSWYQQTPGQGLQFLFEYFSETQRNKGNFPGRFSGRQFSNSRSEMNVSTLELGDSALYLCASSLGQEGTDTQYFGPGTRLTVL.

This clonotype was counted many times. J is TRBJ1-2 and V is TRBV18; 11 bases are shared with TRBD1. Germline CDR1 is KGHSH and CDR2 is LQKENI. CDR3 length equals 17 residues. V dropped 2 bases and J dropped 8; count of bases not matched to a gene: 13. The DNA for the CDR3 is TGTGCCAGCTCACCAATGGGCAGGGGCGGACAGGGGGCCGGCTACACCTTC. It specifies CASSPMGRGGQGAGYTF.

This clonotype was seen ten or more times. CDR3 protein: CASSYSPSGAKNIQYF. The CDR3 coding sequence is TGTGCCAGCAGTTACTCGCCCTCGGGGGCCAAAAACATTCAGTACTTC. The rearrangement links TRBV6-2 or TRBV6-3 to TRBJ2-4; D might be TRBD2 (5 bases). V was shortened by 0 bases and J by 1 base, with 10 bases between the two germline ends. The CDR3 totals 16 residues. In germline, CDR1 is MNHEY, CDR2 SVGEGT.

This clonotype occurred a few times. The chain is built from TRBV20-1 and TRBJ1-1, with 7 bases aligning to TRBD1. Germline V lookup: CDR1 DFQATT, CDR2 SNEGSKA (reference sequence). The CDR3 is 11 residues long. V dropped 6 bases and J dropped 4; count of bases not matched to a gene: 2. DNA of the CDR3: TGCAGTGCCAACAGGGGCACTGAAGCTTTCTTT. This translates into CSANRGTEAFF.

At least ten counts were recorded for this clonotype. The V gene is TRBV5-1, the J gene TRBJ2-3; D is unresolved. CDR1 and CDR2 (germline): SGHRS, YFSETQ. The CDR3 contains 16 residues. V was pared by 0 bases and J by 3 bases, with 14 bases between. The CDR3 sequence is CASSLAPQVGTDTQYF. DNA of the CDR3: TGCGCCAGCAGCTTGGCCCCACAAGTAGGTACAGATACGCAGTATTTT.

In its sample, this clonotype was seen many times. The CDR3 loop reads CASSPTGTITDTQYF. As DNA, the CDR3 is TGTGCCAGCAGCCCGACTGGGACAATCACAGATACGCAGTATTTT. This chain links TRBV3-1 with TRBJ2-3, with D perhaps TRBD1 (6 bases). Germline lookup yields CDR1 LGHDT and CDR2 YNNKEL (reference sequence). V gave up 4 bases and J gave up 2 bases, with 13 bases separating them. The CDR3 length is 15 residues.

This clonotype appeared many times. Here the CDR3 reads CASSYSQDTKSEQYF. In nucleotides, the CDR3 is TGTGCCAGCAGTTACTCGCAGGATACTAAAAGCGAGCAGTACTTC. The chain recombines TRBV6-6 with TRBJ2-7; D ambiguous. The CDR3 length is 15 residues. CDR1 is MNHNY and CDR2 is SVGAGI in the germline V gene (reference sequence). Deletions cut 0 bases from V and 6 bases from J, with 15 bases between.

This clonotype counts as medium-sized. The genes are TRBV18 and TRBJ2-7; TRBD1 agrees at 9 bases. Germline-derived CDR1 and CDR2 are KGHSH and LQKENI. The V gene end was trimmed by 4 bases and the J gene end by 3 bases; junction bases not matched to a gene: 10. This CDR3 region has 16 residues. The CDR3 DNA is TGTGCCAGCTCACTATCTCCGGGACAGGGTTTCTACGAGCAGTACTTC. It codes for CASSLSPGQGFYEQYF.

This clonotype was recorded many times. The chain links TRBV7-2 to TRBJ2-5, with 7 bases lining up with TRBD2. This CDR3 region has 15 residues. After removal of 2 bases from V and 0 bases from J, the junction contained 3 bases not matched to a gene. Germline CDR1 and CDR2: SGHTA and FQGNSA. CDR3: CASSLPAGNQETQYF. DNA for the CDR3: TGTGCCAGCAGCTTACCAGCGGGGAACCAAGAGACCCAGTACTTC.

This clonotype occurred many times. The chain recombines TRBV5-1 with TRBJ1-1, with D possibly matching TRBD1 (5 bases). CDR3 size: 15 residues. The V gene lost 0 bases and the J gene lost 0 bases, with 9 bases spanning the gap. The germline V gene encodes CDR1 SGHRS and CDR2 YFSETQ. The CDR3, as DNA: TGCGCCAGCAGCTTGGAGGCAGGGATGAACACTGAAGCTTTCTTT. This encodes CASSLEAGMNTEAFF.

This clonotype has at least ten counts. This chain uses TRBV7-9 with TRBJ2-7; D is perhaps TRBD1 (6 bases). Trimming left V 4 bases short and J 3 bases short, with 7 bases between. The CDR3 has 12 residues. Germline CDR1 reads SEHNR; CDR2 reads FQNEAQ (reference sequence). The CDR3 loop reads CASSSTGYEQYF. CDR3 bases: TGTGCCAGCAGCTCGACAGGCTACGAGCAGTACTTC.

In this sample, this clonotype turned up many times. The chain couples TRBV12-3 or TRBV12-4 to TRBJ2-3; 8 bases line up with TRBD2. The V and J ends lost 1 base and 8 bases, in that order; junction bases with no gene match: 8. This CDR3 comprises 15 residues. Here the CDR3 DNA reads TGTGCCAGCAGTTTAGTGACGGGAGGGACTTCTACGCAGTATTTT. As protein: CASSLVTGGTSTQYF.

Only a few counts were recorded for this clonotype. The chain recombines TRBV14 with TRBJ2-2, with TRBD1 matching 8 bases. CDR1 and CDR2 (germline): SGHDN, FVKESK. Trimming removed 0 bases from V and 5 bases from J; junction bases left unmatched: 11. CDR3 length: 18 residues. CDR3 sequence: CASSQDRGRLFRTGELFF. The CDR3 region has the DNA TGTGCCAGCAGCCAAGACAGGGGGCGCTTATTTAGGACCGGGGAGCTGTTTTTT.

At least ten counts were recorded for this clonotype. The chain has TRBV5-1 and TRBJ2-3, with 11 nucleotides matching TRBD1. There are 14 residues in the CDR3. Losses at the gene ends were 5 bases for V and 4 bases for J; bases not matched to a gene: 3. CDR1 is SGHRS, CDR2 YFSETQ, per germline. CDR3 loop: CASRPGQGADTQYF. CDR3 coding DNA: TGCGCCAGCAGACCGGGACAGGGGGCAGATACGCAGTATTTT. Full variable domain (outside the CDR3, taken from reference TRBV5-1 and TRBJ2-3): KAGVTQTPRYLIKTRGQQVTLSCSPISGHRSVSWYQQTPGQGLQFLFEYFSETQRNKGNFPGRFSGRQFSNSRSEMNVSTLELGDSALYLCASRPGQGADTQYFGPGTRLTVL.

This clonotype was counted many times. The chain carries TRBV7-9 and TRBJ1-5, with 7 bases aligning to TRBD1. The germline gives CDR1 SEHNR, CDR2 FQNEAQ (reference sequence). The CDR3 is 14 amino acids. Germline trimming cut 1 base from V and 6 bases from J; bases unmatched to any gene: 3. The CDR3 reads CASSLEGAGQPQHF. In DNA, the CDR3 is TGTGCCAGCAGCTTAGAGGGGGCAGGTCAGCCCCAGCATTTT.

This clonotype was seen at least ten times. The V gene is TRBV12-3 or TRBV12-4, the J gene TRBJ2-1; no clear D. This CDR3 has 14 amino acids. The ends were cut back, 3 bases at V and 7 bases at J, with 13 bases in the middle. The CDR3 loop is CASSFGHLGNEQFF. The CDR3 DNA reads as TGTGCCAGCAGTTTTGGGCACCTCGGGAATGAGCAGTTCTTC.

Ten or more counts support this clonotype. This sequence joins TRBV5-1 and TRBJ2-2; D unclear. The germline gives CDR1 SGHRS, CDR2 YFSETQ. V was clipped by 3 bases and J by 7 bases, with 13 bases between them. This CDR3 spans 14 amino acids. CDR3 amino acids: CASSWDTENGELFF. The CDR3 DNA is TGCGCCAGCAGCTGGGATACTGAGAACGGGGAGCTGTTTTTT.

This clonotype was seen ten or more times. The chain carries TRBV20-1 and TRBJ2-1; no clear D gene. Between the trimmed V and J ends, which lost 0 bases and 4 bases, there was a span of 10 bases. The CDR3 spans 14 residues. Germline CDR1 and CDR2: DFQATT and SNEGSKA (reference sequence). CDR3 region: CSARDLTPYNEQFF. DNA of the CDR3: TGCAGTGCTAGAGACCTGACACCTTACAATGAGCAGTTCTTC.

The CDR3 DNA reads as TGTGCCAGCAGTTATAGTTTGGGGGCGACCCAGTACTTC. Amino acids: CASSYSLGATQYF. The chain carries TRBV6-5 and TRBJ2-5; maybe TRBD1 (6 bases). The CDR3 contains 13 residues. The germline V and J ends were trimmed by 3 bases and 7 bases, with 12 bases remaining between them. The germline V gene encodes CDR1 MNHEY and CDR2 SVGAGI.

This clonotype was seen many times. This chain links TRBV11-2 with TRBJ2-2; TRBD1 aligns across 8 bases. Germline CDR1 is SGHAT and CDR2 is FQNNGV. V lost 4 bases to trimming and J lost 4 bases; unmatched junction nucleotides: 5. There are 15 residues in the CDR3. The CDR3 spells CASSSRDRGTGELFF. CDR3 nucleotides: TGTGCCAGCAGCTCCCGTGACAGGGGCACCGGGGAGCTGTTTTTT.

The chain employs TRBV6-2 or TRBV6-3 and TRBJ2-1, with D tentatively TRBD1 (6 bases). The germline V and J ends were trimmed by 2 bases and 4 bases, with 6 bases remaining between them. The CDR3 extends over 13 amino acids. Germline V gene sequence: CDR1 MNHEY, CDR2 SVGEGT. DNA for the CDR3: TGTGCCAGCAGTTACGACAGGTACAATGAGCAGTTCTTC. Translation gives CASSYDRYNEQFF.

This clonotype has a count of ten or more. The chain joins TRBV3-1 to TRBJ2-3; 7 nucleotides align to TRBD1. V trimming: 3 bases; J trimming: 3 bases; junction bases outside the gene matches: 3. The germline V gene has CDR1 LGHDT and CDR2 YNNKEL (reference sequence). The CDR3 spans 14 residues. Here the CDR3 reads CASSQGTVTDTQYF. The CDR3 region has the DNA TGTGCCAGCAGCCAGGGGACAGTAACAGATACGCAGTATTTT.

This clonotype has just a few counts. The chain recombines TRBV2 with TRBJ2-5; 7 bases line up with TRBD2. After removal of 4 bases from V and 2 bases from J, the junction contained 1 base not matched to a gene. CDR1 and CDR2 (germline): SNHLY, FYNNEI. The CDR3 loop spans 13 amino acids. Here the CDR3 reads CASSGTRQETQYF. Here the CDR3 DNA reads TGTGCCAGCAGTGGGACTAGACAAGAGACCCAGTACTTC.

In its sample, this clonotype was seen a few times. The genes are TRBV27 and TRBJ2-1, with a weak D call TRBD2 (7 bases). Germline-derived CDR1 and CDR2 are MNHEY and SMNVEV (reference sequence). Trimming cost V 6 bases and J 2 bases, with 14 bases left between them. CDR3 size: 15 residues. This CDR3 reads CASRFSGDTYNEQFF. CDR3 sequence (DNA): TGTGCCAGCAGATTCAGCGGGGACACCTACAATGAGCAGTTCTTC.